This TCR beta chain was sequenced during a study of blood T cell repertoires in COVID-19. Study-wide background: The United States, Italy and Spain supplied acute and convalescent COVID-19 samples. Sources were T cells, B-cell-depleted T cells, or PBMCs; the material itself was cDNA or gDNA.

CDR3 length: 12 residues. Germline CDR1 reads LNHDA; CDR2 reads SQIVND (reference sequence). The V gene lost 5 bases and the J gene lost 5 bases, with 9 bases spanning the gap. Authors' processing steps: Using reference gene primer amplification, nucleated cell counts were estimated. Method: immunoSEQ multiplex PCR; TCRdb's copy keeps in-frame clones and lacks some. That table is the source of V, J and clone size, and D and trimming were worked out from the DNA. Here the sample spans approximately 170,000 clones, roughly 84% being singletons. The genes are TRBV19 and TRBJ1-1; D is ambiguous. Sequencing was performed on peripheral blood. The TCR originated in a woman of 80 years or more with active or convalescent COVID-19. DNA for the CDR3: TGTGCCAGTAGTGCCCCCGGGACTGAAGCTTTCTTT. It codes for CASSAPGTEAFF.